A selection of T cell receptor beta chains follows, all from one sample in a study of cytomegalovirus exposure and HLA in healthy donors. Libraries were prepared by immunoSEQ multiplex PCR; TCRdb keeps only in-frame clonotypes and omits some of them. The sample shows 50,000 to 65,000 clones, around 93% of them seen only once. The specimen sequenced was PBMCs. These receptors were obtained from a woman under 30 in good health and CMV-seropositive. CDR3s include the opening cysteine and the closing phenylalanine or tryptophan. A D gene is named only where the DNA matches it firmly. Some rows have no size entry. The others give once, few or many, or a class for an expanded clone.

d_call clone_size j_call v_call cdr3_aa cdr3_nt
- few TRBJ1-5 TRBV7-8 CASSPSRGGVSNQPQHF TGTGCCAGCAGCCCGTCTCGGGGAGGGGTTAGCAATCAGCCCCAGCATTTT
TRBD2 - TRBJ2-1 TRBV19 CASSTLAGVNNEQFF TGTGCCAGTAGTACCCTAGCGGGGGTCAACAATGAGCAGTTCTTC
TRBD1 - TRBJ1-2 TRBV15 CATSRGTGTPLVYGYTF TGTGCCACCAGCAGAGGGACAGGGACACCCCTAGTCTATGGCTACACCTTC
TRBD2 - TRBJ2-7 TRBV7-9 CASSPSGSDGQYF TGTGCCAGCAGTCCTAGCGGGAGCGACGGGCAGTACTTC
- - TRBJ2-7 TRBV27 CASSLRWRQSYEQYF TGTGCCAGCAGTTTAAGGTGGAGGCAGAGCTACGAGCAGTACTTC
- - TRBJ1-4 TRBV2 CASSGTASGVEKLFF TGTGCCAGCAGTGGAACAGCTTCGGGAGTTGAAAAACTGTTTTTT
TRBD1 - TRBJ2-5 TRBV5-5 CASSPGQGAGETQYF TGTGCCAGCAGCCCCGGACAGGGGGCAGGAGAGACCCAGTACTTC
- - TRBJ2-7 TRBV27 CATQSISRPYEQYF TGTGCCACCCAATCGATAAGCCGCCCCTACGAGCAGTACTTC
- - TRBJ1-5 TRBV7-6 CASSLGAGDQPQHF TGTGCCAGCAGCTTAGGGGCGGGCGATCAGCCCCAGCATTTT
- once TRBJ1-1 TRBV7-2 CASSPAGVKAFF TGTGCCAGCAGCCCGGCAGGGGTTAAAGCTTTCTTT
TRBD2 - TRBJ2-5 TRBV4-1 CASSQGGIAGDSETQYF TGCGCCAGCAGCCAAGGGGGGATAGCGGGAGACTCGGAGACCCAGTACTTC
- once TRBJ2-5 TRBV27 CASSFGQGGETQYF TGTGCCAGCAGTTTCGGGCAGGGTGGAGAGACCCAGTACTTC
- - TRBJ1-5 TRBV5-1 CASSQDGHSNQPQHF TGCGCCAGCAGCCAAGACGGACATAGCAATCAGCCCCAGCATTTT
- - TRBJ2-4 TRBV28 CASRRPGALAKNIQYF TGTGCCAGCAGAAGACCAGGGGCGCTAGCCAAAAACATTCAGTACTTC
- - TRBJ2-7 TRBV13 CASSLAGHVYEQYF TGTGCCAGCAGCTTGGCAGGACACGTATACGAGCAGTACTTC
TRBD2 few TRBJ2-2 TRBV4-1 CASSHSTSGSFTGELFF TGCGCCAGCAGCCATTCTACTAGCGGGAGTTTTACCGGGGAGCTGTTTTTT
TRBD1 - TRBJ1-2 TRBV5-1 CASSLVPQGQGEGYTF TGCGCCAGCAGCTTGGTCCCCCAAGGACAGGGGGAAGGCTACACCTTC
- once TRBJ2-3 TRBV5-1 CASSLAGGTDTQYF TGCGCCAGCAGCTTGGCAGGGGGCACAGATACGCAGTATTTT
TRBD1 - TRBJ1-1 TRBV6-6 CASSYGTANTEAFF TGTGCCAGCAGTTACGGGACAGCTAACACTGAAGCTTTCTTT
TRBD1 - TRBJ1-6 TRBV4-1 CASQTSTGDRSPLHF TGCGCCAGCCAAACATCGACAGGGGACCGTTCACCCCTCCACTTT
- - TRBJ1-1 TRBV18 CASSPRGRGMNTEAFF TGTGCCAGCTCACCAAGAGGCAGGGGTATGAACACTGAAGCTTTCTTT
TRBD1 - TRBJ1-2 TRBV30 CAWSARGQGAGIGYTF TGTGCCTGGAGTGCCCGGGGACAGGGGGCTGGTATTGGCTACACCTTC
- - TRBJ1-6 TRBV18 CASSSGVSSYNSPLHF TGTGCCAGCTCATCGGGGGTCAGCTCCTATAATTCACCCCTCCACTTT
- - TRBJ2-4 TRBV2 CASSELGLAKNIQYF TGTGCCAGCAGTGAACTGGGACTAGCCAAAAACATTCAGTACTTC
- - TRBJ2-5 TRBV2 CASSAESGYWTQYF TGTGCCAGCAGTGCTGAGTCAGGATACTGGACCCAGTACTTC
TRBD1 - TRBJ1-2 TRBV6-6 CASSVDRVGGYTF TGTGCCAGCAGTGTCGACAGGGTTGGCGGCTACACCTTC
- - TRBJ2-1 TRBV5-1 CASTMYSSYNEQFF TGCGCCAGCACAATGTATAGCTCCTACAATGAGCAGTTCTTC